The 25 T cell receptor beta chains below come from one sample, sequenced in a study of T cell responses to AZD1222 COVID-19 vaccine. The protocol was immunoSEQ multiplex PCR, while the TCRdb copy is restricted to in-frame clones and leaves out a portion. The table lists 150,000 or so clones, more than 70% of them singletons. The sequences come from peripheral blood, collected on day 0 of AZD1222 vaccination. The receptors come from an adult in good health.

This clone was observed once. The chain joins TRBV20-1 to TRBJ2-1; 10 bases align to TRBD2. Looked up from germline, CDR1 is DFQATT and CDR2 is SNEGSKA (reference sequence). This CDR3 spans 11 amino acids. Here the CDR3 DNA reads TGCAGGATTAGCGGGAGGCATGAGCAGTTCTTC. Protein product: CRISGRHEQFF.

V and J are TRBV19 and TRBJ1-1; perhaps TRBD1 as D (5 bases). Germline values: CDR1 LNHDA, CDR2 SQIVND (reference sequence). V was clipped by 7 bases and J by 4 bases, with 13 bases between them. This CDR3 is 13 amino acids long. The CDR3 region is CASISTGGTEAFF. The CDR3 DNA sequence: TGTGCCAGTATTAGTACAGGCGGCACTGAAGCTTTCTTT. Together with reference TRBV19 and TRBJ1-1, the CDR3 gives the full variable domain: DGGITQSPKYLFRKEGQNVTLSCEQNLNHDAMYWYRQDPGQGLRLIYYSQIVNDFQKGDIAEGYSVSREKKESFPLTVTSAQKNPTAFYLCASISTGGTEAFFGQGTRLTVV.

The chain recombines TRBV13 with TRBJ2-7; unclear D gene. V was clipped by 0 bases and J by 4 bases, with 1 base between them. CDR1 and CDR2 from the germline V gene are PRHDT and FYEKMQ (reference sequence). This CDR3 comprises 11 residues. The CDR3 nucleotides read TGTGCCAGCAGCTTAGGTTACGAGCAGTACTTC. This encodes CASSLGYEQYF. Complete variable domain (other parts from reference TRBV13 and TRBJ2-7): AAGVIQSPRHLIKEKRETATLKCYPIPRHDTVYWYQQGPGQDPQFLISFYEKMQSDKGSIPDRFSAQQFSDYHSELNMSSLELGDSALYFCASSLGYEQYFGPGTRLTVT.

This clone has more than one count but fewer than ten. The chain has TRBV28 and TRBJ1-1; D is undetermined. CDR1 and CDR2 from the germline V gene are MDHEN and SYDVKM. With 5 bases removed from V and 0 bases from J, the gap between germline ends came to 13 bases. The CDR3 runs 15 residues. The CDR3: CASSVPLIMNTEAFF. The CDR3, as DNA: TGTGCCAGCAGTGTCCCCCTGATCATGAACACTGAAGCTTTCTTT.

The CDR3 region is CASSLGQATNTEAFF. The CDR3 bases are TGTGCCAGCAGCTTAGGTCAGGCGACCAACACTGAAGCTTTCTTT. The chain recombines TRBV7-2 with TRBJ1-1, with D hard to call. The ends were cut back, 1 base at V and 2 bases at J, with 11 bases in the middle. Germline V gene data show CDR1 as SGHTA and CDR2 as FQGNSA. The CDR3 is 15 amino acids.

This chain connects TRBV27 to TRBJ1-2, with a tentative D call TRBD1 (5 bases). The CDR3 loop spans 13 amino acids. Germline assignment: CDR1 MNHEY and CDR2 SMNVEV (reference sequence). V lost 5 bases, J lost 1 base, and 8 bases lay in between. CDR3 amino acids: CASSGRDNYGYTF. CDR3 bases: TGTGCCAGCAGTGGCAGGGATAACTATGGCTACACCTTC.

This clone was detected once. This chain uses TRBV5-4 with TRBJ1-1; D is unresolved. This CDR3 has 12 amino acids. The V end was cut by 2 bases, the J end by 0 bases, with 2 bases between. Germline CDR1 SGHNT, CDR2 YYREEE (reference sequence). The CDR3 bases are TGTGCCAGCAGCTTAGTGAACACTGAAGCTTTCTTT. Its translation: CASSLVNTEAFF.

Of note for this clone: The sample has other DNA sequences that encode this CDR3 too. This chain links TRBV19 with TRBJ2-5; D remains unclear. CDR1 and CDR2 (germline): LNHDA, SQIVND (reference sequence). The CDR3 covers 13 residues. V was pared by 3 bases and J by 4 bases, with 9 bases between. CDR3 bases: TGTGCCAGTAGTATCCAGGTGGGAGAGACCCAGTACTTC. As protein: CASSIQVGETQYF.

The chain has TRBV4-3 and TRBJ1-2, with a possible D match to TRBD1 (6 bases). Per the germline V gene, CDR1 is LGHNA and CDR2 is YSLEER. The V end lost 4 bases, the J end lost 4 bases, and 10 bases lay between the germline ends. The CDR3 is made up of 13 amino acids. CDR3 coding DNA: TGCGCCAGCAGCCCCGAAGGGGGCTATGGCTACACCTTC. It specifies CASSPEGGYGYTF.

This clone was detected only once. The junction departs from germline at one end; a sequencing error may be responsible. This chain joins TRBV7-7 and TRBJ2-5, with D tentatively TRBD1 or TRBD2 (6 bases each). This CDR3 comprises 15 residues. The germline gives CDR1 SSHAT, CDR2 FNYEAQ (reference sequence). The CDR3 protein is CASSLGGPWGETQYF. The CDR3 DNA reads as TGTGCTAGCAGCTTAGGGGGGCCTTGGGGAGAGACCCAGTACTTC. Looking up the rest from reference TRBV7-7 and TRBJ2-5 gives the full variable domain: GAGVSQSPRYKVTKRGQDVTLRCDPISSHATLYWYQQALGQGPEFLTYFNYEAQPDKSGLPSDRFSAERPEGSISTLTIQRTEQRDSAMYRCASSLGGPWGETQYFGPGTRLLVL.

The rearrangement joins TRBV3-1 (or the pseudogene TRBV3-2) to TRBJ1-5; D unclear. V lost 4 bases to trimming and J lost 4 bases, with 8 bases between them. CDR1 and CDR2 (germline): LGHDT, YNNKEL (reference sequence). The CDR3 runs 13 residues. CDR3 region: CASSREGNQPQHF. Here the CDR3 DNA reads TGTGCCAGCAGCCGAGAGGGAAATCAGCCCCAGCATTTT.

The chain employs TRBV29-1 and TRBJ2-7; 10 bases fit TRBD2. This CDR3 is 13 amino acids long. The J segment lost 5 bases and the V segment lost 6 bases, leaving 7 bases of the junction unmatched. Germline lookup yields CDR1 SQVTM and CDR2 ANQGSEA. This chain's CDR3 is CSVGLAGGHEQYF. For the CDR3, the DNA is TGCAGCGTGGGTTTAGCGGGAGGACACGAGCAGTACTTC.

This clone was seen more than once but under ten times. The chain's CDR3 is CASSLQQQYPYEQYF. CDR3 DNA sequence: TGCGCCAGCAGCCTTCAACAGCAATACCCCTACGAGCAGTACTTC. The genes are TRBV4-1 and TRBJ2-7; D gene uncertain. This CDR3 has 15 amino acids. V gave up 4 bases and J gave up 2 bases, with 15 bases separating them. Germline CDR1 and CDR2: MGHRA and YSYEKL.

V and J are TRBV27 and TRBJ1-2, with D maybe TRBD1 (5 bases). The length of the CDR3 is 13 residues. Trimming took off 6 bases at V and 4 bases at J, with 12 bases between the two ends. Germline lookup yields CDR1 MNHEY and CDR2 SMNVEV (reference sequence). Here the CDR3 DNA reads TGTGCCAGCAGCCTGGGGGGGGTCTATGGCTACACCTTC. Its protein product is CASSLGGVYGYTF.

The rearrangement links TRBV12-3 or TRBV12-4 to TRBJ2-7; the D gene is possibly TRBD2 (5 bases). The length of the CDR3 is 12 residues. V shed 3 bases and J shed 4 bases, with 7 bases lying between them. CDR3 residues: CASSLDWYEQYF. The DNA for the CDR3 is TGTGCCAGCAGTTTGGACTGGTACGAGCAGTACTTC.

This rearrangement joins TRBV7-9 to TRBJ1-1; maybe TRBD1 (5 bases). There are 12 residues in the CDR3. Germline CDR1 is SEHNR and CDR2 is FQNEAQ (reference sequence). Trimming left V 1 base short and J 8 bases short, with 8 bases between. The CDR3 sequence is CASSLGGGEAFF. CDR3 bases: TGTGCCAGCAGCTTAGGGGGCGGGGAAGCTTTCTTT. The full variable domain, with the rest looked up from reference TRBV7-9 and TRBJ1-1, is DTGVSQNPRHKITKRGQNVTFRCDPISEHNRLYWYRQTLGQGPEFLTYFQNEAQLEKSRLLSDRFSAERPKGSFSTLEIQRTEQGDSAMYLCASSLGGGEAFFGQGTRLTVV.

The CDR3 DNA sequence: TGTGCCAGCAGCGGAACTACAGGGGCCGGTAGCACAGATACGCAGTATTTT. The encoded protein is CASSGTTGAGSTDTQYF. The chain has TRBV9 and TRBJ2-3, with 7 bases aligning to TRBD1. Germline CDR1 and CDR2: SGDLS and YYNGEE. V was pared by 3 bases and J by 0 bases, with 10 bases of the junction left unmatched. The CDR3 consists of 17 residues.

This clone was detected only once. This chain uses TRBV7-2 with TRBJ2-2; maybe TRBD2 (5 bases). The V and J ends lost 0 bases and 4 bases respectively, with 9 bases between them. Germline V gene lookup returns CDR1 SGHTA and CDR2 FQGNSA. This CDR3 spans 15 amino acids. The CDR3 sequence is CASSLASGFTGELFF. CDR3 bases: TGTGCCAGCAGCTTAGCTTCGGGGTTCACCGGGGAGCTGTTTTTT.

The chain recombines TRBV11-2 with TRBJ2-7; possibly TRBD1 for D (5 bases). The CDR3 runs to 14 residues. V was pared by 1 base and J by 3 bases, with 10 bases between. From germline, CDR1 is SGHAT and CDR2 FQNNGV. The CDR3 bases are TGTGCCAGCAGCTTAGGGGCAGGGTACTACGAGCAGTACTTC. Protein sequence: CASSLGAGYYEQYF.

V gene TRBV11-1 combines with J gene TRBJ1-1; D call uncertain. The germline V gene encodes CDR1 SGHAT and CDR2 FQDESV (reference sequence). CDR3 size: 12 residues. V was shortened by 5 bases and J by 7 bases, with 11 bases between the two germline ends. CDR3 bases: TGTGCCAGCAGCCCGACCAGTATTGAAGCTTTCTTT. Its protein is CASSPTSIEAFF.

The chain couples TRBV5-1 to TRBJ2-7; no clear D gene. CDR3 length: 14 amino acids. V dropped 2 bases and J dropped 2 bases, with 11 bases sitting between them. The germline gives CDR1 SGHRS, CDR2 YFSETQ. The CDR3 bases are TGCGCCAGCAGCTTCCTAGTTGGGACCTACGAGCAGTACTTC. Protein product: CASSFLVGTYEQYF.

The V and J genes are TRBV19 and TRBJ2-7; D possibly corresponds to TRBD2 (6 bases). The germline gives CDR1 LNHDA, CDR2 SQIVND (reference sequence). This CDR3 is built from 15 residues. Trimming removed 3 bases at V and 3 bases at J, with 15 bases between. The CDR3 DNA reads as TGTGCCAGTAGTATGGGGGGAAGTAGGGGCTACGAGCAGTACTTC. Its translation: CASSMGGSRGYEQYF.

V is TRBV5-1 and J is TRBJ1-1; D perhaps matches TRBD1 (5 bases). CDR3 length: 15 residues. The germline CDR1 and CDR2 sequences are SGHRS and YFSETQ. The germline V and J ends were trimmed by 0 bases and 6 bases, with 15 bases remaining between them. CDR3 bases: TGCGCCAGCAGCTTGGTGGGACCCCCGGGCGCTGAAGCTTTCTTT. Translation: CASSLVGPPGAEAFF.

The J gene is TRBJ2-1, the V gene TRBV5-4, with D possibly TRBD2 on 6 matching bases. Germline V gene data show CDR1 as SGHNT and CDR2 as YYREEE (reference sequence). Trimming shortened V by 0 bases and J by 9 bases, and 13 bases separated the two germline ends. The CDR3 loop spans 14 amino acids. CDR3 region: CASSLAGGFSEQFF. CDR3 nucleotides: TGTGCCAGCAGCTTGGCCGGAGGGTTCAGTGAGCAGTTCTTC. Variable domain in full (rest from reference TRBV5-4 and TRBJ2-1): ETGVTQSPTHLIKTRGQQVTLRCSSQSGHNTVSWYQQALGQGPQFIFQYYREEENGRGNFPPRFSGLQFPNYSSELNVNALELDDSALYLCASSLAGGFSEQFFGPGTRLTVL.

The genes are TRBV4-3 and TRBJ2-7; D not certain. Trimming left V 4 bases short and J 0 bases short, with 13 bases between. The length of the CDR3 is 15 residues. CDR1 and CDR2 from the germline V gene are LGHNA and YSLEER. CDR3 coding DNA: TGCGCCAGCAGCCCAGAAACAAGTGCCTCCTACGAGCAGTACTTC. It is translated as CASSPETSASYEQYF.